Following are 30 T cell receptor beta chains from one sample sequenced in a study of blood T cells in healthy people across ages. Combining a sample-barcoded 5' primer with a J-beta primer mix, a second PCR ran for roughly 6 to 12 cycles. MiXCR, run by TCRdb on the 5' RACE reads, gives a single entry per CDR3 protein. The data hold some 560,000 distinct CDR3 sequences, with over 25% observed a single time. The same specimen was also included in a second study, on T cells of mothers and their children.

The sequenced sample consisted of blood. The receptors here all came from a boy between 2 and 10 years old in good health.

The rearrangement uses TRBV15 and TRBJ2-1; 8 bases align to TRBD1. The CDR3 is 13 amino acids. Losses at the gene ends were 0 bases for V and 9 bases for J; bases not matched to a gene: 1. CDR1 is LNHNV and CDR2 is YYDKDF in the germline V gene (reference sequence). The DNA of the CDR3 is TGTGCCACCAGCAGAGACAGGGGGCGTGAGCAGTTCTTC. This codes for CATSRDRGREQFF. Full variable domain (remainder filled in from reference TRBV15 and TRBJ2-1): DAMVIQNPRYQVTQFGKPVTLSCSQTLNHNVMYWYQQKSSQAPKLLFHYYDKDFNNEADTPDNFQSRRPNTSFCFLDIRSPGLGDTAMYLCATSRDRGREQFFGPGTRLTVL.

The chain uses TRBV30 and TRBJ2-7; D not certain. Between the trimmed V and J ends, which lost 0 bases and 9 bases, there was a span of 15 bases. Germline assignment: CDR1 GTSNPN and CDR2 SVGIG (reference sequence). The CDR3 contains 13 residues. CDR3 nucleotides: TGTGCCTGGAGTGTACGCGGTCGAGGCCGGCAGTACTTC. Its translation: CAWSVRGRGRQYF. The whole variable domain, remainder taken from reference TRBV30 and TRBJ2-7, is SQTIHQWPATLVQPVGSPLSLECTVEGTSNPNLYWYRQAAGRGLQLLFYSVGIGQISSEVPQNLSASRPQDRQFILSSKKLLLSDSGFYLCAWSVRGRGRQYFGPGTRLTVT.

The chain links TRBV6-6 to TRBJ2-3, with D possibly being TRBD1 (5 bases). The CDR3 runs 16 residues. The germline gives CDR1 MNHNY, CDR2 SVGAGI (reference sequence). V lost 0 bases and J lost 2, with 12 bases in between. CDR3 region: CASSYSAQEITDTQYF. The CDR3 nucleotides read TGTGCCAGCAGTTACTCCGCACAGGAGATCACAGATACGCAGTATTTT.

This clonotype was detected a few times. This rearrangement joins TRBV3-1 to TRBJ2-1; the D gene is possibly TRBD2 (6 bases). This CDR3 is 23 amino acids long. V lost 4 bases to trimming and J lost 0 bases, with 34 bases between them. Germline assignment: CDR1 LGHDT and CDR2 YNNKEL (reference sequence). The CDR3 sequence: CASSRHGSTPGLLLPGSYNEQFF. The CDR3 DNA reads as TGTGCCAGCAGCCGACATGGGTCTACGCCGGGACTCTTATTACCCGGCTCCTACAATGAGCAGTTCTTC.

The chain joins TRBV6-5 to TRBJ2-5, with TRBD2 matching over 10 bases. The DNA end lines up better with TRBJ2-7; the J call may be wrong. The CDR3 has 14 amino acids. Germline assignment: CDR1 MNHEY and CDR2 SVGAGI. CDR3 DNA: TGTGCCAGCAGTCGGACTAGCGGTGACTACGAGCAGTACTTC. Translation gives CASSRTSGDYEQYF.

The chain links TRBV29-1 to TRBJ1-1, with TRBD1 matching over 11 bases. The CDR3 length is 14 residues. Germline V gene lookup returns CDR1 SQVTM and CDR2 ANQGSEA. V lost 7 bases, J lost 3 bases, and 7 bases stayed unmatched. Here the CDR3 reads CSADGGQGDTEAFF. The CDR3 DNA is TGCAGCGCTGACGGGGGACAGGGGGACACTGAAGCTTTCTTT.

This clonotype occurred a few times. The J gene is TRBJ1-1, the V gene TRBV6-2 or TRBV6-3; weak D call: TRBD1 (5 bases). V shed 6 bases and J shed 0 bases, with 11 bases lying between them. Per germline, CDR1 MNHEY and CDR2 SVGEGT. The CDR3 is 14 amino acids. The CDR3 DNA sequence: TGTGCCAGCAGCAGGGAGGGAATGAACACTGAAGCTTTCTTT. Translation: CASSREGMNTEAFF.

The chain recombines TRBV7-9 with TRBJ2-5; the D gene is possibly TRBD1 (6 bases). The CDR3 runs 15 residues. Germline V CDR1 and CDR2: SEHNR, FQNEAQ (reference sequence). V was cut by 1 base and J by 6 bases, with 15 bases left in between. CDR3 DNA sequence: TGTGCCAGCAGCTTAGTAGTGGGGGCCGTGAAGACCCAGTACTTC. Its translation: CASSLVVGAVKTQYF.

This clonotype was counted between two and nine times. The chain employs TRBV7-2 and TRBJ2-1; D is unresolved. The germline gives CDR1 SGHTA, CDR2 FQGNSA. This CDR3 contains 11 residues. V was clipped by 8 bases and J by 13 bases, with 15 bases between them. The CDR3 loop reads CASASQQNQFF. In DNA, the CDR3 is TGTGCCAGCGCTTCACAACAGAATCAGTTCTTC.

This chain uses TRBV13 with TRBJ2-5, with D unresolved. From germline, CDR1 is PRHDT and CDR2 FYEKMQ (reference sequence). The CDR3 contains 15 residues. V was clipped by 3 bases and J by 5 bases, with 16 bases between them. CDR3 in DNA: TGTGCCAGCAGCTTGACCCGGAACAAAGGGGAGACCCAGTACTTC. It encodes CASSLTRNKGETQYF.

CDR3 region: CASSPTTSTQETQYF. CDR3 coding DNA: TGCGCCAGCAGCCCTACGACTAGCACACAAGAGACCCAGTACTTC. The rearrangement uses TRBV5-1 and TRBJ2-5, with 7 bases lining up with TRBD2. The CDR3 sequence is 15 residues long. Germline V CDR1 and CDR2: SGHRS, YFSETQ. V trimming: 4 bases; J trimming: 2 bases; junction bases outside the gene matches: 8.

The chain joins TRBV6-5 to TRBJ2-3; 12 bases fit TRBD2. Germline V lookup: CDR1 MNHEY, CDR2 SVGAGI. The length of the CDR3 is 19 residues. The J segment lost 4 bases and the V segment lost 6 bases, leaving 17 bases of the junction unmatched. In nucleotides, the CDR3 is TGTGCCAGCAGCTCCTCCGGGACTAGCGGGTTTGGCGGCCCAGATACGCAGTATTTT. Protein: CASSSSGTSGFGGPDTQYF.

The chain employs TRBV5-1 and TRBJ2-2, with TRBD1 matching 7 bases. The CDR3 loop spans 15 amino acids. J was trimmed by 0 bases and V by 7 bases; bases with no gene match: 6. The germline gives CDR1 SGHRS, CDR2 YFSETQ. CDR3 region: CASRQGGSNTGELFF. CDR3 DNA sequence: TGCGCCAGCCGACAGGGCGGATCGAACACCGGGGAGCTGTTTTTT.

This chain uses TRBV7-2 with TRBJ1-2, with 9 bases lining up with TRBD1. CDR3 length: 16 residues. With V trimmed by 4 bases and J by 8 bases, 14 bases remained unmatched. The germline V gene has CDR1 SGHTA and CDR2 FQGNSA. CDR3 DNA: TGTGCCAGCAGCTCAGCCGGGACAGGGATGAAGGAGGGCTACACCTTC. Protein product: CASSSAGTGMKEGYTF.

This clonotype was observed a few times. This chain joins TRBV2 and TRBJ1-4; 11 bases map to TRBD1. After removal of 5 bases from V and 0 bases from J, the junction contained 5 bases not matched to a gene. CDR1 is SNHLY, CDR2 FYNNEI, per germline. This CDR3 has 17 amino acids. The CDR3 nucleotides read TGTGCCAGCAGTTGGGACAGGGGGGATGCAACTAATGAAAAACTGTTTTTT. It encodes CASSWDRGDATNEKLFF.

The chain joins TRBV30 to TRBJ2-5; D gene uncertain. The DNA end favors TRBJ2-7, so the J call may be wrong. The CDR3 runs 13 residues. The germline CDR1 and CDR2 sequences are GTSNPN and SVGIG (reference sequence). The CDR3 reads CAWKAPVPGEQYF. The CDR3, as DNA: TGTGCCTGGAAGGCCCCAGTCCCCGGCGAGCAGTACTTC.

The chain joins TRBV5-1 to TRBJ1-6; perhaps TRBD1 as D (5 bases). V dropped 7 bases and J dropped 10 bases, with 18 bases sitting between them. The CDR3 runs 14 residues. Germline-derived CDR1 and CDR2 are SGHRS and YFSETQ. CDR3 in amino acids: CASSPGQRESPLHF. The CDR3 DNA follows: TGCGCCAGCTCCCCTGGACAACGGGAGTCACCCCTCCACTTT.

This clonotype came up a few times. The chain employs TRBV7-8 and TRBJ2-3, with a tentative D call TRBD2 (6 bases). The CDR3 spans 14 residues. V was cut by 1 base and J by 4 bases, with 9 bases left in between. CDR1 is SGHVS, CDR2 FQNEAQ, per germline. CDR3 amino acids: CASSLVASADTQYF. The CDR3 coding sequence is TGTGCCAGCAGCTTAGTTGCTAGCGCAGATACGCAGTATTTT.

The chain is built from TRBV29-1 and TRBJ2-5; a possible D gene is TRBD2 (6 bases). Trimming shortened V by 6 bases and J by 4 bases, and 18 bases separated the two germline ends. This CDR3 has 14 amino acids. In germline, CDR1 is SQVTM, CDR2 ANQGSEA. The CDR3 DNA reads TGCAGCGTCGAGGGACGGCGGGGACGAGAGACCCAGTACTTC. Protein: CSVEGRRGRETQYF.

This clonotype appeared once. The chain employs TRBV5-6 and TRBJ2-3, with 11 bases identical to TRBD1. Germline CDR1 SGHDT, CDR2 YYEEEE. There are 17 residues in the CDR3. The V gene end was trimmed by 4 bases and the J gene end by 0 bases; junction bases not matched to a gene: 7. The CDR3 nucleotides are TGTGCCAGCAGCGGGACAGGGGGGTTACGAAGCACAGATACGCAGTATTTT. The encoded protein is CASSGTGGLRSTDTQYF.

V and J are TRBV20-1 and TRBJ2-2, with unresolved D. Trimming shortened V by 1 base and J by 2 bases, and 14 bases separated the two germline ends. Germline V gene data show CDR1 as DFQATT and CDR2 as SNEGSKA (reference sequence). The CDR3 is 16 amino acids. Here the CDR3 DNA reads TGCAGTGCTAGAGTAATACGATTCTCCAACACCGGGGAGCTGTTTTTT. The encoded protein is CSARVIRFSNTGELFF.

V is TRBV5-1 and J is TRBJ2-3; TRBD2 aligns across 10 bases. The CDR3 covers 14 residues. The trim removed 6 bases at V and 1 base at J, leaving 2 bases unmatched. Germline V gene lookup returns CDR1 SGHRS and CDR2 YFSETQ. The CDR3 nucleotides are TGCGCCAGCACCGGGACTAGCGGCACAGATACGCAGTATTTT. Amino acids: CASTGTSGTDTQYF.

CDR3 sequence reads: CASRTDSQETQYF. CDR3 DNA sequence: TGTGCCAGCAGGACGGACTCCCAAGAGACCCAGTACTTC. The chain employs TRBV6-6 and TRBJ2-5, with D tentatively TRBD2 (5 bases). The CDR3 is 13 residues long. V lost 6 bases to trimming and J lost 1 base, with 9 bases between them. Germline CDR1 is MNHNY and CDR2 is SVGAGI (reference sequence).

This clonotype has just a few counts. This chain's CDR3 is CASSKRCGGSIF. In nucleotides, the CDR3 is TGTGCCAGCAGCAAAAGATGCGGCGGGAGTATCTTC. The chain recombines TRBV21-1 with TRBJ2-1; the table gives TRBD2 as D, unverified against the DNA. TRBV21-1 is tagged as a pseudogene. The CDR3 has 12 residues.

The chain is built from TRBV29-1 and TRBJ2-5; 7 bases align to TRBD2. The CDR3 is made up of 12 amino acids. V shed 6 bases, J shed 3 bases, and the junction held 4 bases outside the gene matches. The germline CDR1 and CDR2 sequences are SQVTM and ANQGSEA. The CDR3 here is CSVGGLEETQYF. CDR3 DNA: TGCAGCGTCGGGGGGTTAGAAGAGACCCAGTACTTC. Supplemented by reference TRBV29-1 and TRBJ2-5, the full variable domain reads SAVISQKPSRDICQRGTSLTIQCQVDSQVTMMFWYRQQPGQSLTLIATANQGSEATYESGFVIDKFPISRPNLTFSTLTVSNMSPEDSSIYLCSVGGLEETQYFGPGTRLLVL.

The CDR3 loop is CSVRQGKGYTF. CDR3 in DNA: TGCAGCGTTCGGCAGGGGAAGGGCTACACCTTC. The chain links TRBV29-1 to TRBJ1-2; weak D call: TRBD1 (6 bases). Germline loops: CDR1 SQVTM, CDR2 ANQGSEA. This CDR3 is 11 amino acids long. Trimming shortened V by 5 bases and J by 8 bases, and 12 bases separated the two germline ends.

The V call is TRBV7-9, the J call TRBJ1-5; no reliable D call. The V end lost 8 bases, the J end lost 3 bases, and 8 bases lay between the germline ends. Germline lookup yields CDR1 SEHNR and CDR2 FQNEAQ (reference sequence). This CDR3 is built from 12 residues. CDR3 nucleotides: TGTGCCAGCGCGGGGAACAATCAGCCCCAGCATTTT. This gives the protein CASAGNNQPQHF.

This chain joins TRBV2 and TRBJ1-4; 8 bases map to TRBD1. The CDR3 sequence is 14 residues long. Germline CDR1 and CDR2: SNHLY and FYNNEI. V was pared by 11 bases and J by 7 bases, with 12 bases of the junction left unmatched. The CDR3 nucleotides read TGTGCCGGCAATCGGCAGGGGGCAATTGAAAAACTGTTTTTT. It is translated as CAGNRQGAIEKLFF.

Only one count was recorded for this clonotype. This chain joins TRBV20-1 and TRBJ1-2, with D possibly matching TRBD1 (5 bases). V was clipped by 6 bases and J by 2 bases, with 16 bases between them. The CDR3 runs to 14 residues. CDR1 is DFQATT, CDR2 SNEGSKA, per germline (reference sequence). CDR3 sequence reads: CSALTPKGNYGYTF. The CDR3 bases are TGCAGTGCCCTGACTCCTAAGGGGAACTATGGCTACACCTTC.

This clonotype has more than one count but fewer than ten. The chain is built from TRBV5-5 and TRBJ2-1; 8 bases line up with TRBD2. From germline, CDR1 is SGHKS and CDR2 YYEKEE (reference sequence). The CDR3 is made up of 14 amino acids. Trimming took 6 bases from V and 6 from J; bases not matched to a gene: 8. The CDR3 nucleotides read TGTGCCAGCATCCAGACCGGGACTAGCAATGAGCAGTTCTTC. It specifies CASIQTGTSNEQFF.